This entry is about one TCR beta chain. Its antigen is not known. The CDR3 extends over 14 amino acids. Germline V lookup: CDR1 MNHEY, CDR2 SVGAGI. Trimming left V 7 bases short and J 0 bases short, with 10 bases between. The study ran its PCR with 60 Vbeta and 13 Jbeta primers. Some clones are missing from TCRdb's copy, which holds only in-frame ones; the method was immunoSEQ multiplex PCR. The sample holds about 110,000 clones, nearly 80% seen once. The source of the sample is a study of cytomegalovirus exposure and HLA in healthy donors. Whole-study results and caveats: Certain indistinguishable V segments, among them TRBV6-2 and TRBV6-3, were excluded. When presence/absence was analysed, sequencing depth was taken to be roughly uniform across donors.

Source material: PBMCs. This TCR came from a man in his thirties or forties in good health and CMV-seronegative. The rearrangement joins TRBV6-5 to TRBJ1-5; no definite D call. CDR3 DNA: TGTGCCAGCAAAGGCGCGGGTAGCAATCAGCCCCAGCATTTT. This sequence encodes CASKGAGSNQPQHF.